This TCR beta chain emerged from a study of blood T cell repertoires in COVID-19. Adults between about 18 and 95 years of age took part from 20 to 25 US areas. TCRdb keeps only in-frame clones here, not all; method: immunoSEQ multiplex PCR. The sample consists of 250,000 to 300,000 clones, around 84% of them appearing once. The CDR3 has 15 amino acids. V was pared by 6 bases and J by 0 bases, with 5 bases of the junction left unmatched. The germline gives CDR1 SNHLY, CDR2 FYNNEI. Sample: PBMCs or T cells enriched from blood (not recorded which). V usage is TRBV2 and J usage is TRBJ1-1; the match to TRBD1 covers 9 bases. The sequence was collected from a man aged 25-45 years with acute COVID-19. The CDR3, as DNA: TGTGCCAGCAGACAGGGGGCTACCGTGAACACTGAAGCTTTCTTT. Translated, it gives CASRQGATVNTEAFF.